The sequence of this T cell receptor (beta chain) was determined in a study of Ad26.COV2.S vaccination and SARS-CoV-2 variants. Notes on the study in general: Participants given vaccine showed non-spike TCR breadth similar to that of placebo recipients. Breadth and depth estimates from TCRs may understate total T cell responses. Ad26.COV2.S recipients had broader spike-specific TCRs (P = 0.0014).

This clone showed up just a few times. Its antigen is currently unknown. The CDR3 sequence is 14 residues long. Germline assignment: CDR1 LGHDT and CDR2 YNNKEL (reference sequence). Trimming removed 4 bases at V and 0 bases at J, with 7 bases between. Assay used: immunoSEQ multiplex PCR; TCRdb lists only in-frame clones, some missing. The sample has more than 150,000 clones, around 88% seen once; the top ten hold about 5.9%. V and J are TRBV3-1 (or the pseudogene TRBV3-2) and TRBJ1-3, with D possibly being TRBD1 (5 bases). Specimen: peripheral blood, collected after recovery from COVID-19. The origin of this receptor is a human donor who had recovered from COVID-19. In DNA form, the CDR3 reads TGTGCCAGCAGCCCAGGGACCTCTGGAAACACCATATATTTT. Its translation: CASSPGTSGNTIYF.